Presented here are 31 T cell receptor beta chains from one specimen sequenced in a study of blood T cell repertoires in COVID-19. Generated by immunoSEQ multiplex PCR, the TCRdb table keeps only in-frame clones and is missing some. The table lists roughly 74,000 clones, nearly 90% of them singletons. The sample comprised peripheral blood. These receptors originate from a man between 65 and 79 years old with active or convalescent COVID-19.

The chain is built from TRBV28 and TRBJ2-3; TRBD1 agrees at 7 bases. The CDR3 covers 15 residues. The junction had 8 bases not matched to a gene; V was cut back by 3 bases and J by 5 bases. Germline assignment: CDR1 MDHEN and CDR2 SYDVKM. The chain's CDR3 is CASSFSGTVVDTQYF. CDR3 sequence (DNA): TGTGCCAGCAGTTTCTCCGGGACAGTCGTAGATACGCAGTATTTT.

The chain links TRBV4-1 to TRBJ2-2; 8 nucleotides line up with TRBD1. Trimming cost V 8 bases and J 3 bases; bases outside gene matches: 11. CDR1 is MGHRA and CDR2 is YSYEKL in the germline V gene. CDR3 length: 16 amino acids. CDR3 DNA: TGCGCCAGCTCTGACCCTGACAGGGGTTACACCGGGGAGCTGTTTTTT. Protein sequence: CASSDPDRGYTGELFF.

The genes are TRBV10-2 and TRBJ2-1, with TRBD2 matching 7 bases. This CDR3 spans 15 amino acids. The V and J ends lost 3 bases and 0 bases, in that order; junction bases with no gene match: 2. CDR1 is WSHSY and CDR2 is SAAADI in the germline V gene. The CDR3 DNA follows: TGCGCCAGCAGTGAACTAGCGAGCTCCTACAATGAGCAGTTCTTC. Translating it yields CASSELASSYNEQFF.

The chain combines TRBV7-2 with TRBJ2-1; 11 bases fit TRBD2. Unmatched junction bases numbered 3, after V lost 1 base and J lost 1 base. The germline V gene encodes CDR1 SGHTA and CDR2 FQGNSA. CDR3 length: 17 residues. The CDR3 is CASSLVPSGGSYNEQFF. CDR3 DNA: TGTGCCAGCAGCTTAGTCCCTAGCGGGGGGTCCTACAATGAGCAGTTCTTC.

This CDR3 is CAISPRFHQPQHF. Here the CDR3 DNA reads TGTGCCATCAGTCCACGGTTCCATCAGCCCCAGCATTTT. This chain links TRBV10-3 with TRBJ1-5; no definite D call. Germline values: CDR1 ENHRY, CDR2 SYGVKD. This CDR3 contains 13 residues. V was clipped by 5 bases and J by 5 bases, with 10 bases between them.

The chain is built from TRBV3-1 (or the pseudogene TRBV3-2) and TRBJ1-4; D might be TRBD1 (6 bases). The germline V gene encodes CDR1 LGHDT and CDR2 YNNKEL (reference sequence). Trimming took 5 bases from V and 0 from J, leaving 10 bases between them. There are 15 residues in the CDR3. CDR3 residues: CASSSSGATNEKLFF. The CDR3 DNA sequence: TGTGCCAGCAGCTCTTCAGGGGCAACTAATGAAAAACTGTTTTTT.

The CDR3 DNA reads as TGCGCCAGCAGCCAAAACCCCGGGACAGGTAGGGACTATGGCTACACCTTC. The encoded protein is CASSQNPGTGRDYGYTF. J is TRBJ1-2 and V is TRBV4-1; 8 bases are shared with TRBD1. The CDR3 extends over 17 amino acids. V gave up 2 bases and J gave up 3 bases; unmatched junction bases: 11. Per the germline V gene, CDR1 is MGHRA and CDR2 is YSYEKL.

This chain joins TRBV2 and TRBJ1-5; D might be TRBD1 (5 bases). V was shortened by 5 bases and J by 4 bases, with 12 bases between the two germline ends. The CDR3 runs to 14 residues. The germline gives CDR1 SNHLY, CDR2 FYNNEI. The CDR3 loop is CASSTLTANQPQHF. DNA of the CDR3: TGTGCCAGCAGTACACTGACAGCGAATCAGCCCCAGCATTTT.

This sequence joins TRBV11-2 and TRBJ2-1; 7 nucleotides align to TRBD2. Germline trimming cut 5 bases from V and 7 bases from J; bases unmatched to any gene: 11. CDR3 size: 15 residues. The germline V gene encodes CDR1 SGHAT and CDR2 FQNNGV. The CDR3 is CASSPPGLPINEQFF. For the CDR3, the DNA is TGTGCCAGCAGCCCCCCGGGACTACCGATTAATGAGCAGTTCTTC.

This sequence joins TRBV9 and TRBJ2-1; 9 positions match TRBD2. The CDR3 totals 16 residues. After removal of 3 bases from V and 8 bases from J, the junction contained 12 bases not matched to a gene. Germline-derived CDR1 and CDR2 are SGDLS and YYNGEE. CDR3 nucleotide sequence: TGTGCCAGCAGCGCTTTTAGCGGGAGTATGTACGATGAGCAGTTCTTC. Protein sequence: CASSAFSGSMYDEQFF.

The CDR3 DNA is TGTGCCAGCACTCGGACAGCCGTAAACTATGGCTACACCTTC. Protein sequence: CASTRTAVNYGYTF. V is TRBV2 and J is TRBJ1-2, with D tentatively TRBD1 (6 bases). The CDR3 has 14 amino acids. Deletions cut 7 bases from V and 2 bases from J, with 14 bases between. CDR1 is SNHLY, CDR2 FYNNEI, per germline.

The chain is built from TRBV6-5 and TRBJ1-6; TRBD1 agrees at 9 bases. V dropped 7 bases and J dropped 5; count of bases not matched to a gene: 3. The CDR3 contains 14 residues. CDR1 is MNHEY and CDR2 is SVGAGI in the germline V gene. The CDR3 DNA sequence: TGTGCCAGCAATACAGGGGGCGATAATTCACCCCTCCACTTT. It yields the protein CASNTGGDNSPLHF.

The V gene is TRBV28, the J gene TRBJ2-7, with 8 bases that match TRBD1. CDR3 length: 15 residues. CDR1 MDHEN and CDR2 SYDVKM come from the germline V gene. V was clipped by 6 bases and J by 0 bases; unmatched bases: 7. The CDR3 is CASRSGGAGSYEQYF. In nucleotides, the CDR3 is TGTGCCAGCAGATCAGGGGGCGCGGGCTCCTACGAGCAGTACTTC.

This clone turned up a few times. CDR3 nucleotides: TGCGCCAGCAGTGAGTCGAACACCCGGACTAGTGGGAATGAGCAGTTCTTC. This gives the protein CASSESNTRTSGNEQFF. The rearrangement uses TRBV10-2 and TRBJ2-1; TRBD2 aligns across 7 bases. Germline V gene lookup returns CDR1 WSHSY and CDR2 SAAADI. The CDR3 covers 17 residues. V lost 0 bases to trimming and J lost 7 bases; unmatched junction nucleotides: 12.

V usage is TRBV29-1 and J usage is TRBJ2-3, with D maybe TRBD1 (6 bases). The V gene's germline CDR1 is SQVTM and CDR2 ANQGSEA. The CDR3 runs to 14 residues. Trimming removed 3 bases from V and 6 bases from J, with 16 bases in between. The CDR3 sequence is CSVDGDTAPDTQYF. Written as DNA, the CDR3 is TGCAGCGTTGATGGGGACACGGCCCCGGATACGCAGTATTTT.

The table lists this clone with a count of one. V gene TRBV30 combines with J gene TRBJ2-7; 10 bases are a match to TRBD1. Per germline, CDR1 GTSNPN and CDR2 SVGIG (reference sequence). After removal of 5 bases from V and 3 bases from J, the junction contained 1 base not matched to a gene. CDR3 length: 12 amino acids. The CDR3 nucleotides are TGTGCCTGGGGGGACAGGGGCTACGAGCAGTACTTC. The encoded protein is CAWGDRGYEQYF.

CDR3 region: CSVVPQETQYF. The CDR3 bases are TGCAGCGTTGTCCCACAAGAGACCCAGTACTTC. V usage is TRBV29-1 and J usage is TRBJ2-5; D is ambiguous. This CDR3 is built from 11 residues. Germline lookup yields CDR1 SQVTM and CDR2 ANQGSEA. The V and J ends lost 4 bases and 2 bases respectively, with 5 bases between them.

The chain has TRBV6-5 and TRBJ1-2; 9 bases map to TRBD1. The trim removed 4 bases at V and 7 bases at J, leaving 7 bases unmatched. Looked up from germline, CDR1 is MNHEY and CDR2 is SVGAGI. This CDR3 comprises 14 residues. CDR3 in DNA: TGTGCCAGCAGTTCACCGGGACAGGGTCTTGGCTACACCTTC. Translation: CASSSPGQGLGYTF.

The rearrangement uses TRBV3-1 (or the pseudogene TRBV3-2) and TRBJ2-1, with D possibly TRBD2 on 6 matching bases. This CDR3 has 16 residues. Trimming removed 4 bases from V and 4 bases from J, with 17 bases in between. Germline V gene lookup returns CDR1 LGHDT and CDR2 YNNKEL (reference sequence). This chain's CDR3 is CASSPWGEARYNEQFF. The CDR3 coding sequence is TGTGCCAGCAGCCCATGGGGGGAAGCAAGGTACAATGAGCAGTTCTTC.

The V call is TRBV3-1 (or the pseudogene TRBV3-2), the J call TRBJ2-5; D is uncertain. The germline V and J ends were trimmed by 1 base and 8 bases, with 11 bases remaining between them. The CDR3 totals 13 residues. Germline CDR1 LGHDT, CDR2 YNNKEL (reference sequence). The DNA for the CDR3 is TGTGCCAGCAGCCAAGGAGGCCGTCTCACCCAGTACTTC. It yields the protein CASSQGGRLTQYF.

The chain employs TRBV2 and TRBJ1-2; D not resolved. V gave up 9 bases and J gave up 4 bases, with 18 bases separating them. Per germline, CDR1 SNHLY and CDR2 FYNNEI. CDR3 length: 14 amino acids. The CDR3 loop reads CASSFTRTVYGYTF. The CDR3 nucleotides are TGTGCCAGTAGTTTTACAAGAACAGTCTATGGCTACACCTTC.

CDR3 protein: CAWSWTGVSTDTQYF. The CDR3, as DNA: TGTGCCTGGAGTTGGACAGGGGTTAGCACAGATACGCAGTATTTT. The rearrangement joins TRBV30 to TRBJ2-3; 9 positions match TRBD1. V dropped 2 bases and J dropped 0; count of bases not matched to a gene: 3. Germline CDR1 reads GTSNPN; CDR2 reads SVGIG (reference sequence). There are 15 residues in the CDR3.

This clone has a single count. This chain links TRBV5-6 with TRBJ2-3, with 10 nucleotides matching TRBD2. Germline V gene lookup returns CDR1 SGHDT and CDR2 YYEEEE. The CDR3 is 15 amino acids. With V trimmed by 4 bases and J by 1 base, 3 bases remained unmatched. CDR3 bases: TGTGCCAGCAGCCTCGGGACTAGCGGCACAGATACGCAGTATTTT. Amino acids: CASSLGTSGTDTQYF.

The chain is built from TRBV7-9 and TRBJ1-3; D gene unclear. Germline V CDR1 and CDR2: SEHNR, FQNEAQ (reference sequence). Between the trimmed V and J ends, which lost 5 bases and 4 bases, there was a span of 12 bases. The CDR3 runs to 14 residues. The CDR3 region is CASSRTGLGNTIYF. The CDR3 DNA is TGTGCCAGCAGCCGGACGGGATTAGGAAACACCATATATTTT.

The V gene is TRBV5-1, the J gene TRBJ2-1, with D perhaps TRBD2 (6 bases). The germline V gene encodes CDR1 SGHRS and CDR2 YFSETQ. V lost 3 bases and J 0 bases, leaving 13 bases between the germline ends. This CDR3 is built from 16 residues. Here the CDR3 DNA reads TGCGCCAGCAGCTCCCTGGGCGGGAACTCCTACAATGAGCAGTTCTTC. Translation: CASSSLGGNSYNEQFF.

The V gene is TRBV27, the J gene TRBJ1-4; TRBD1 aligns across 10 bases. V was clipped by 3 bases and J by 6 bases; unmatched bases: 1. The CDR3 loop spans 14 amino acids. Germline-derived CDR1 and CDR2 are MNHEY and SMNVEV (reference sequence). CDR3 DNA sequence: TGTGCCAGCAGTTTCGGGACAGGGGATGAAAAACTGTTTTTT. Protein sequence: CASSFGTGDEKLFF.

The rearrangement joins TRBV6-5 to TRBJ2-5; the match to TRBD2 covers 12 bases. Germline CDR1 is MNHEY and CDR2 is SVGAGI. This CDR3 region has 14 residues. Trimming took 7 bases from V and 3 from J; bases not matched to a gene: 3. CDR3 in DNA: TGTGCCAGCAATCTAGCGGGAGGGGAAGAGACCCAGTACTTC. The encoded protein is CASNLAGGEETQYF.

The V and J genes are TRBV3-1 (or the pseudogene TRBV3-2) and TRBJ1-2; TRBD1 aligns across 9 bases. V lost 1 base, J lost 4 bases, and 4 bases stayed unmatched. Germline V CDR1 and CDR2: LGHDT, YNNKEL (reference sequence). This CDR3 contains 15 residues. The CDR3 here is CASSQAGTGSYGYTF. CDR3 DNA sequence: TGTGCCAGCAGCCAAGCCGGGACAGGGAGCTATGGCTACACCTTC.

This sequence joins TRBV5-1 and TRBJ2-5; D possibly corresponds to TRBD1 (6 bases). CDR1 is SGHRS and CDR2 is YFSETQ in the germline V gene. Trimming took off 4 bases at V and 2 bases at J, with 15 bases between the two ends. This CDR3 region has 15 residues. The CDR3 sequence is CASSPRKGDQETQYF. The CDR3 DNA sequence: TGCGCCAGCAGCCCGAGAAAGGGGGATCAAGAGACCCAGTACTTC.

This clone was seen a handful of times. This chain uses TRBV5-1 with TRBJ2-5, with 10 positions matching TRBD2. From germline, CDR1 is SGHRS and CDR2 YFSETQ. V dropped 0 bases and J dropped 3; count of bases not matched to a gene: 5. The CDR3 is made up of 16 amino acids. CDR3 in amino acids: CASSLVLAGEEETQYF. The CDR3 coding sequence is TGCGCCAGCAGCTTGGTCCTAGCGGGAGAGGAAGAGACCCAGTACTTC.

The rearrangement uses TRBV2 and TRBJ2-1, with D possibly matching TRBD1 (6 bases). Trimming shortened V by 7 bases and J by 8 bases, and 18 bases separated the two germline ends. The V gene's germline CDR1 is SNHLY and CDR2 FYNNEI. This CDR3 region has 14 residues. DNA of the CDR3: TGTGCCAGCAATCCGACAGGAATCGGGGATGAGCAGTTCTTC. Protein sequence: CASNPTGIGDEQFF.